This T cell receptor (beta chain) was identified in a study of Ad26.COV2.S vaccination and SARS-CoV-2 variants. Study information: Donor joined the COV1001 Ad26.COV2.S trial arm. Into the muscle, Ad26.COV2.S was dosed once or twice, 56 days apart. Findings and caveats of the study: Vaccine recipients showed a spike-specific TCR breadth that was higher than in placebo recipients. Vaccine and placebo recipients had comparable breadth of non-spike TCRs.

The data were produced by immunoSEQ multiplex PCR, yet TCRdb's version contains in-frame clones alone and is incomplete. The sample contains 250,000 or so clones, approximately 90% of which appear only once. A word on this clone: Its antigen is not known.

Treatment defined: around 19 received Ad26.COV2.S at low or high dose, single or two shots; about 5 received placebo; per-sample allocation not given. Each sample was drawn 63 days after the first injection (of vaccine or placebo). Germline V gives CDR1 SGHRS, CDR2 YFSETQ. The length of the CDR3 is 15 residues. V lost 4 bases to trimming and J lost 3 bases, with 17 bases between them. V usage is TRBV5-1 and J usage is TRBJ2-7; D is perhaps TRBD2 (7 bases). The TCR was taken from a person aged 18-65 years who received the Ad26.COV2.S COVID-19 vaccine or a placebo. The sequencing used peripheral blood, collected in a trial of Ad26.COV2.S vaccine versus placebo. The CDR3 nucleotides read TGCGCCAGCAGCCCGGGGGAGGGGGACTACTACGAGCAGTACGTC. Translating gives CASSPGEGDYYEQYV.